The following is a T cell receptor (beta chain) sequence with its context. Its antigen is still unknown. These data originate in a study of naive CD8 T cells in extremely preterm neonates. General study points: Relative to older groups, preterm infants had shorter, less trimmed CDR3s with fewer N additions.

Generated by immunoSEQ multiplex PCR, the TCRdb table keeps only in-frame clones and is missing some. This sample carries fewer than 9,000 clones, less than 98% of them seen once, and the ten largest clones take approximately 0.4%. The germline CDR1 and CDR2 sequences are SGHDT and YYEEEE. Trimming took 5 bases from V and 3 from J; bases not matched to a gene: 3. The CDR3 extends over 13 amino acids. The V and J genes are TRBV5-6 and TRBJ1-2; TRBD1 agrees at 8 bases. This TCR derives from a human donor in good health. Sequencing input: naive CD8+ T cells from blood. This CDR3 reads CASSLTGDYGYTF. DNA for the CDR3: TGTGCCAGCAGTTTGACAGGGGACTATGGCTACACCTTC.